Listed below are T cell receptor beta chains from one sample, sequenced in a study of shared T cell receptors in the human thymus. Sequencing used immunoSEQ multiplex PCR; TCRdb keeps in-frame clones, though not all of them. This sample has some 700,000 clones; over 75% occur once, and the top ten carry about 0.01%. This sample was shared with a second study, whose subject was human thymus T cells.

The sequenced sample was thymocytes. The source of these receptors is a boy under two years old with a congenital heart defect. Both conserved end residues are part of each CDR3. The D gene is left open where the match is weak. The size of a clone is reported for some rows only, either as once, few or many, or as a class for expanded clones.

- TRBJ2-1 TRBV6-5 TRBD1 CASSYPHPGTGNEQFF TGTGCCAGCAGTTACCCCCACCCCGGGACAGGGAATGAGCAGTTCTTC
- TRBJ1-1 TRBV6-1 TRBD1 CASTSPDRGEAFF TGTGCCAGCACCAGCCCGGACAGGGGGGAAGCTTTCTTT
- TRBJ2-1 TRBV30 TRBD2 CAWVSGSLNNEQFF TGTGCCTGGGTTAGCGGGAGCCTAAACAATGAGCAGTTCTTC
- TRBJ2-1 TRBV11-2 - CASSFGRGSIRSYNEQFF TGTGCCAGCAGCTTTGGCAGGGGTTCGATCCGGTCCTACAATGAGCAGTTCTTC
- TRBJ2-3 TRBV5-5 TRBD2 CASSRGLAGADTQYF TGTGCCAGCAGCCGGGGACTAGCGGGAGCAGATACGCAGTATTTT
- TRBJ2-5 TRBV5-1 - CASSLWADRGGTGETQYF TGCGCCAGCAGCTTGTGGGCAGATCGTGGAGGCACCGGGGAGACCCAGTACTTC
- TRBJ2-3 TRBV10-3 - CAISSPSSNTQYF TGTGCCATCAGCTCCCCAAGTAGCAACACGCAGTATTTT
- TRBJ2-1 TRBV4-3 TRBD1 CASSRTGPNEQFF TGCGCCAGCAGCCGGACAGGGCCAAATGAGCAGTTCTTC
- TRBJ1-2 TRBV5-5 - CASRLTVTNYGYTF TGTGCCAGCAGATTGACAGTTACTAACTATGGCTACACCTTC
- TRBJ2-1 TRBV27 - CASSLSRGDYNEQFF TGTGCCAGCAGTTTAAGCAGGGGAGACTACAATGAGCAGTTCTTC
- TRBJ2-5 TRBV19 TRBD2 CASSITSGRGETQYF TGTGCCAGTAGTATCACTAGCGGGAGAGGAGAGACCCAGTACTTC
- TRBJ2-1 TRBV27 TRBD2 CASRRGLAGGTPSLYNEQFF TGTGCCAGCAGAAGGGGGCTAGCGGGAGGTACCCCTTCTCTGTACAATGAGCAGTTCTTC
- TRBJ2-1 TRBV9 - CASTGSSYNEQFF TGTGCCAGCACGGGGAGCTCCTACAATGAGCAGTTCTTC
- TRBJ1-5 TRBV6-6 TRBD1 CASSLRQGIGQPQHF TGTGCCAGCAGTTTAAGACAGGGGATTGGTCAGCCCCAGCATTTT
- TRBJ1-3 TRBV19 - CASSIGQGSSGNTIYF TGTGCCAGTAGTATAGGGCAGGGCAGCTCTGGAAACACCATATATTTT
- TRBJ2-1 TRBV4-2 TRBD2 CASSSSQAGLAGAYNEQFF TGTGCCAGCAGCTCCAGCCAAGCCGGACTAGCGGGAGCCTACAATGAGCAGTTCTTC
- TRBJ2-7 TRBV5-6 TRBD1 CASSFQPFSGQVYEQYF TGTGCCAGCAGCTTCCAACCCTTTTCGGGACAGGTATACGAGCAGTACTTC
- TRBJ2-1 TRBV5-4 TRBD2 CASSLGPGGSYNEQFF TGTGCCAGCAGCTTGGGGCCGGGGGGCTCCTACAATGAGCAGTTCTTC
- TRBJ2-1 TRBV11-2 - CASILGLTWYNEQFF TGTGCCAGCATCCTGGGGCTGACCTGGTACAATGAGCAGTTCTTC
- TRBJ2-2 TRBV5-1 TRBD1 CASSPLGQGYTGELFF TGCGCCAGCAGCCCACTGGGACAGGGGTACACCGGGGAGCTGTTTTTT
- TRBJ2-5 TRBV4-3 TRBD2 CASSQDLGGFSGSKETQYF TGCGCCAGCAGCCAAGATCTTGGGGGGTTCAGCGGGAGTAAAGAGACCCAGTACTTC
- TRBJ2-7 TRBV10-3 TRBD2 CAISEFTSDSYEQYF TGTGCCATCAGTGAGTTTACTAGCGACTCCTACGAGCAGTACTTC
- TRBJ2-3 TRBV19 TRBD1 CASSIRDSAPVGTQYF TGTGCCAGTAGTATCCGGGACAGCGCACCGGTTGGGACGCAGTATTTT
- TRBJ2-4 TRBV2 - CASSAGRAGRLAKNIQYF TGTGCCAGCAGTGCGGGACGGGCAGGGAGGTTGGCCAAAAACATTCAGTACTTC
- TRBJ1-2 TRBV19 - CASRQGGDRTNDYGYTF TGTGCCAGTAGGCAAGGAGGGGACCGAACTAATGACTATGGCTACACCTTC
- TRBJ2-7 TRBV2 - CASSPSVRGCYEQYF TGTGCCAGCAGTCCTTCGGTCAGGGGATGCTACGAGCAGTACTTC
- TRBJ2-3 TRBV5-1 TRBD2 CASSLATSGSTDTQYF TGCGCCAGCAGCTTGGCCACTAGCGGAAGCACAGATACGCAGTATTTT
once TRBJ2-1 TRBV12-5 - CASGLTHPGGAYNEQFF TGTGCTAGTGGTTTGACCCACCCTGGCGGAGCCTACAATGAGCAGTTCTTC
- TRBJ2-1 TRBV28 TRBD1 CASSLAARGQGRSYNEQFF TGTGCCAGCAGTTTGGCGGCCAGGGGGCAGGGTAGATCCTACAATGAGCAGTTCTTC
- TRBJ1-2 TRBV30 - CAWSPEGGANYGYTF TGTGCCTGGAGCCCAGAGGGTGGTGCGAACTATGGCTACACCTTC
- TRBJ1-1 TRBV7-9 TRBD1 CASSSEAGQGNTEAFF TGTGCCAGCAGCTCTGAAGCGGGACAGGGGAACACTGAAGCTTTCTTT
- TRBJ2-7 TRBV29-1 TRBD1 CSVGPGQGEYYEQYF TGCAGCGTGGGTCCGGGACAGGGTGAATACTACGAGCAGTACTTC
once TRBJ1-1 TRBV4-2 TRBD1 CASSQEAGQGGGMNTEAFF TGTGCCAGCAGCCAAGAGGCAGGACAGGGAGGAGGAATGAACACTGAAGCTTTCTTT
- TRBJ1-2 TRBV5-4 TRBD1 CASSVLETGNYGYTF TGTGCCAGCAGCGTGTTGGAGACAGGGAACTATGGCTACACCTTC
few TRBJ1-1 TRBV19 - CASRLEEREAFF TGTGCCAGTAGATTGGAGGAAAGGGAAGCTTTCTTT
- TRBJ2-7 TRBV10-2 TRBD2 CASSESIAPLAGAYSYEQYF TGCGCCAGCAGTGAGTCGATTGCACCTCTGGCGGGAGCTTACTCCTACGAGCAGTACTTC
- TRBJ2-7 TRBV6-5 TRBD1 CASSYRRDRGGEQYF TGTGCCAGCAGTTACCGCCGGGACAGGGGGGGAGAGCAGTACTTC
- TRBJ2-2 TRBV12-5 TRBD2 CASGFSSGTSGIRGTGELFF TGTGCTAGTGGTTTTTCCTCCGGGACTAGCGGGATCCGGGGCACCGGGGAGCTGTTTTTT
- TRBJ2-7 TRBV18 TRBD2 CASSRQAGVYEQYF TGTGCCAGCTCACGTCAAGCGGGAGTTTACGAGCAGTACTTC
- TRBJ2-7 TRBV4-3 TRBD2 CASSWGSGSYYYEQYF TGCGCCAGCAGTTGGGGTAGCGGGAGTTATTACTACGAGCAGTACTTC
- TRBJ1-2 TRBV15 TRBD1 CATSRQGDWPVDGYTF TGTGCCACCAGCAGACAGGGGGACTGGCCCGTGGACGGCTACACCTTC
- TRBJ1-4 TRBV15 - CATSRGQGGEKLFF TGTGCCACCAGCAGAGGGCAGGGTGGTGAAAAACTGTTTTTT
few TRBJ1-2 TRBV19 TRBD1 CASSLLFQGANGYTF TGTGCCAGTAGTTTACTATTTCAGGGGGCTAATGGCTACACCTTC
- TRBJ2-1 TRBV19 - CARSGDSYNEQFF TGTGCCAGGAGCGGAGATTCCTACAATGAGCAGTTCTTC
once TRBJ2-2 TRBV2 TRBD2 CASKRTSGAGELFF TGTGCCAGCAAGAGGACTAGCGGTGCGGGGGAGCTGTTTTTT
- TRBJ2-1 TRBV11-3 TRBD2 CASKEAGEGNEQFF TGTGCCAGCAAAGAGGCGGGAGAGGGGAATGAGCAGTTCTTC
- TRBJ2-7 TRBV11-3 - CASSLGQSESPYEQYF TGTGCCAGCAGCTTAGGTCAGTCAGAATCTCCCTACGAGCAGTACTTC
- TRBJ1-5 TRBV7-9 - CASSLGPRGNQPQHF TGTGCCAGCAGCTTAGGGCCGAGGGGCAATCAGCCCCAGCATTTT
- TRBJ2-2 TRBV4-1 TRBD2 CASSQDRRGLADNTGELFF TGCGCCAGCAGCCAAGACCGCCGAGGGCTAGCGGATAACACCGGGGAGCTGTTTTTT
once TRBJ2-7 TRBV5-1 TRBD2 CASSPGRERLSPYEQYF TGCGCCAGCTCCCCGGGGCGGGAGAGGCTCTCTCCCTACGAGCAGTACTTC
- TRBJ2-3 TRBV4-1 TRBD2 CASSQDASGHTDTQYF TGCGCCAGCAGCCAAGATGCTAGCGGACACACAGATACGCAGTATTTT
- TRBJ1-2 TRBV4-1 - CASSQGTPGGDWGGYTF TGCGCCAGCAGCCAAGGCACCCCGGGGGGCGACTGGGGTGGCTACACCTTC
- TRBJ2-5 TRBV10-2 - CASSPVASQETQYF TGCGCCAGCAGTCCCGTGGCCAGCCAAGAGACCCAGTACTTC
- TRBJ1-5 TRBV19 TRBD1 CASIRGGGYNQPQHF TGTGCCAGTATCCGAGGGGGCGGCTACAATCAGCCCCAGCATTTT
- TRBJ2-2 TRBV9 TRBD2 CASCSGAAANTGELFF TGTGCCAGCTGTAGCGGGGCCGCCGCGAACACCGGGGAGCTGTTTTTT
- TRBJ1-5 TRBV2 - CASSARAISNQPQHF TGTGCCAGCAGTGCCAGGGCTATTAGCAATCAGCCCCAGCATTTT
- TRBJ2-7 TRBV9 TRBD1 CASSRQGWTEQYF TGTGCCAGCAGCAGACAGGGCTGGACGGAGCAGTACTTC
- TRBJ2-7 TRBV5-6 TRBD1 CASSTGEVYEQYF TGTGCCAGCTCGACAGGGGAGGTGTACGAGCAGTACTTC
- TRBJ2-5 TRBV4-3 TRBD1 CASSQTRQGPQETQYF TGCGCCAGCAGCCAAACCCGACAGGGTCCCCAAGAGACCCAGTACTTC
- TRBJ2-7 TRBV27 TRBD1 CASSLMWKLENGQDYEQYF TGTGCCAGCAGTTTGATGTGGAAGCTAGAGAATGGACAGGACTACGAGCAGTACTTC